The entry below describes one T cell receptor (beta chain). Its target is not known. Participants had chemo-refractory metastatic non-small-cell lung cancer and were treated with focal radiation plus ipilimumab CTLA-4 blockade. This sample was included in a study of radiotherapy plus CTLA-4 blockade in lung cancer. Study-level background: Among all patients, roughly 17% showed objective responses, while 30% to 35% had disease control. Whole-study findings and limits: Researchers report tumor-derived TCR clones expanding in blood after radiotherapy plus ipilimumab. Together with interferon-beta, which increased in serum after radiation, early dynamic changes in blood T cell clones were reportedly the best predictors of response.

The CDR3 is made up of 14 amino acids. Germline loops: CDR1 SGDLS, CDR2 YYNGEE. The V end lost 3 bases, the J end lost 3 bases, and 12 bases lay between the germline ends. Assay: immunoSEQ multiplex PCR; the TCRdb copy retains only in-frame clones and omits some. The sample yields roughly 66,000 clones, under 85% seen once. The sequencing here drew on peripheral blood, taken from a patient treated with radiotherapy plus ipilimumab. The TCR sequence derives from a human donor with non-small cell lung cancer who had a partial response to radiotherapy plus ipilimumab. The chain recombines TRBV9 with TRBJ1-1; D remains unclear. The CDR3 DNA reads TGTGCCAGCAGCGAACATCTCGGGGACACTGAAGCTTTCTTT. This codes for CASSEHLGDTEAFF.